These T cell receptor beta chains were read from a single sample in a study of beta chain features in type 1 diabetes. The protocol was immunoSEQ multiplex PCR, while the TCRdb copy is restricted to in-frame clones and leaves out a portion. The table has some 250,000 clones, under 13% seen once. The specimen was naive CD4+ T cells from blood. The source is a man aged 25 to 45 with type 1 diabetes. CDR3s include the opening cysteine and the closing phenylalanine or tryptophan. The D gene is left open where the match is weak. Only part of the rows carry a size: once, few, many, or a class if the clone is expanded.

CASSSQGTGELFF | TGCGCCAGCAGCTCACAGGGCACCGGGGAGCTGTTTTTT | TRBV5-1 | NA | TRBJ2-2 | NA | 13
CASTSSPVDEQFF | TGTGCCAGCACCTCTTCCCCAGTCGATGAGCAGTTCTTC | TRBV28 | few | TRBJ2-1 | NA | 13
CASSRPGGGPRNF | TGTGCCAGCAGTAGACCCGGCGGGGGGCCGAGGAATTTT | TRBV2 | few | TRBJ2-3 | TRBD2 | 13
CATSRGTRLEGEAFF | TGTGCCACCAGCAGAGGGACGAGGCTCGAGGGTGAAGCTTTCTTT | TRBV15 | NA | TRBJ1-1 | NA | 15
CASSPRVAGGLQETQYF | TGCGCCAGCAGCCCCCGGGTAGCGGGGGGTCTACAAGAGACCCAGTACTTC | TRBV5-1 | NA | TRBJ2-5 | TRBD2 | 17
CASSLARAAGELFF | TGTGCCAGCAGCTTAGCCAGGGCCGCCGGGGAGCTGTTTTTT | TRBV11-2 | few | TRBJ2-2 | NA | 14
CASSPSRGIDINEQFF | TGTGCCAGCAGCCCAAGTCGAGGGATTGACATCAATGAGCAGTTCTTC | TRBV9 | few | TRBJ2-1 | NA | 16
CASRGRDRDYEQYF | TGTGCCAGCAGAGGCCGGGACAGGGATTACGAGCAGTACTTC | TRBV27 | few | TRBJ2-7 | TRBD1 | 14
CASSDDRGDEKLFF | TGTGCCAGCAGCGATGACAGGGGCGATGAAAAACTGTTTTTT | TRBV2 | NA | TRBJ1-4 | TRBD1 | 14
CASSPGNYGYTF | TGTGCCAGCAGCCCAGGTAACTATGGCTACACCTTC | TRBV13 | NA | TRBJ1-2 | NA | 12
CASSIGGLRPQHF | TGTGCCAGTAGTATAGGGGGACTTCGGCCCCAGCATTTT | TRBV19 | few | TRBJ1-5 | NA | 13
CASSPPSAGVSGELFF | TGTGCCAGCTCACCCCCCTCCGCGGGGGTCTCCGGGGAGCTGTTTTTT | TRBV18 | NA | TRBJ2-2 | TRBD2 | 16
CASSLVGQTSYEQYF | TGTGCCAGCAGCTTAGTGGGACAGACCTCCTACGAGCAGTACTTC | TRBV7-2 | NA | TRBJ2-7 | TRBD1 | 15
CASSRQGRDEQYF | TGTGCCAGCAGCCGACAAGGGCGGGACGAGCAGTACTTC | TRBV11-1 | few | TRBJ2-7 | NA | 13
CASRILAGGTTDTQYF | TGCGCCAGCAGGATACTAGCGGGGGGGACCACAGATACGCAGTATTTT | TRBV10-2 | once | TRBJ2-3 | TRBD2 | 16
CASSSLAKNIQYF | TGTGCCAGCAGCTCCTTAGCCAAAAACATTCAGTACTTC | TRBV7-9 | few | TRBJ2-4 | NA | 13
CASSTGLGTDTQYF | TGTGCCAGCAGCACGGGGTTAGGGACAGATACGCAGTATTTT | TRBV25-1 | NA | TRBJ2-3 | NA | 14
CASSLPGLAGPSYEQYF | TGTGCCAGCAGTTTACCCGGACTAGCGGGGCCTTCCTACGAGCAGTACTTC | TRBV28 | few | TRBJ2-7 | TRBD2 | 17
CASSLGAAVNYGYTF | TGTGCCAGCAGCTTAGGGGCAGCCGTCAACTATGGCTACACCTTC | TRBV7-9 | few | TRBJ1-2 | NA | 15
CASSRSNGADEKLFF | TGCGCCAGCAGCAGATCCAATGGGGCGGACGAAAAACTGTTTTTT | TRBV5-1 | NA | TRBJ1-4 | NA | 15
CASKDGQLNTEAFF | TGTGCCAGTAAGGACGGACAGCTGAACACTGAAGCTTTCTTT | TRBV19 | NA | TRBJ1-1 | NA | 14
CASSLWDSQETQYF | TGTGCCAGCAGCTTATGGGACTCCCAAGAGACCCAGTACTTC | TRBV11-2 | few | TRBJ2-5 | NA | 14
CASSLWTGGPQETQYF | TGTGCCAGCAGCTTGTGGACAGGGGGCCCCCAAGAGACCCAGTACTTC | TRBV5-4 | NA | TRBJ2-5 | TRBD1 | 16
CASTAGVWNEQFF | TGTGCCAGCACAGCGGGGGTTTGGAATGAGCAGTTCTTC | TRBV6-6 | few | TRBJ2-1 | TRBD2 | 13
CASTQETQYF | TGTGCCAGCACACAAGAGACCCAGTACTTC | TRBV6-1 | few | TRBJ2-5 | NA | 10
CASSESGSSNQPQHF | TGTGCCAGCAGTGAATCGGGGTCCAGCAATCAGCCCCAGCATTTT | TRBV2 | NA | TRBJ1-5 | NA | 15
CASSLSSGNTGELFF | TGTGCCAGCAGCTTGTCCAGCGGGAACACCGGGGAGCTGTTTTTT | TRBV5-4 | few | TRBJ2-2 | NA | 15
CASRREGLPTGELFF | TGTGCCAGCAGGCGGGAGGGCTTACCCACCGGGGAGCTGTTTTTT | TRBV2 | NA | TRBJ2-2 | TRBD2 | 15
CASSFGVGTYGYNEQFF | TGTGCCAGCAGTTTTGGAGTTGGTACATACGGCTACAATGAGCAGTTCTTC | TRBV28 | few | TRBJ2-1 | NA | 17
CASSSTGVNEQFF | TGCGCCAGCAGCTCAACAGGGGTCAATGAGCAGTTCTTC | TRBV5-1 | NA | TRBJ2-1 | TRBD1 | 13
CASNPGTSRETQYF | TGCGCCAGCAACCCAGGGACTAGCAGGGAGACCCAGTACTTC | TRBV5-1 | NA | TRBJ2-5 | TRBD2 | 14
CASSRTSGGASEQFF | TGTGCCAGCAGCCGGACTAGCGGGGGGGCCAGTGAGCAGTTCTTC | TRBV7-9 | few | TRBJ2-1 | TRBD2 | 15
CASSQDHSYSGANVLTF | TGCGCCAGCAGCCAAGATCACAGTTACTCTGGGGCCAACGTCCTGACTTTC | TRBV4-3 | few | TRBJ2-6 | NA | 17
CASSSSPGVYEQYF | TGTGCCAGCAGCTCCTCGCCAGGGGTCTACGAGCAGTACTTC | TRBV7-2 | few | TRBJ2-7 | NA | 14
CASGRLAGGPGDTQYF | TGTGCTAGTGGCCGACTAGCGGGGGGGCCAGGTGATACGCAGTATTTT | TRBV12-5 | NA | TRBJ2-3 | TRBD2 | 16
CASSPGGPVNEQFF | TGTGCCAGCAGCCCGGGGGGGCCGGTCAATGAGCAGTTCTTC | TRBV7-2 | few | TRBJ2-1 | TRBD2 | 14
CASSLRDTQYF | TGTGCCAGCAGTTTGAGGGATACGCAGTATTTT | TRBV28 | NA | TRBJ2-3 | NA | 11
CASSQDQTDTQYF | TGTGCCAGCAGCCAAGACCAGACAGATACGCAGTATTTT | TRBV4-2 | few | TRBJ2-3 | NA | 13
CASSEGFNEQFF | TGTGCCAGCAGTGAGGGCTTCAATGAGCAGTTCTTC | TRBV2 | NA | TRBJ2-1 | NA | 12
CASKREDSNTGELFF | TGTGCCAGTAAGAGGGAGGACTCGAACACCGGGGAGCTGTTTTTT | TRBV19 | NA | TRBJ2-2 | NA | 15
CASSQVPGENTEAFF | TGTGCCAGCAGCCAAGTCCCAGGGGAGAACACTGAAGCTTTCTTT | TRBV4-2 | few | TRBJ1-1 | NA | 15
CASSLMAGGADTQYF | TGTGCCAGCAGCCTGATGGCAGGGGGTGCAGATACGCAGTATTTT | TRBV11-1 | NA | TRBJ2-3 | TRBD1 | 15
CSVEDQANYGYTF | TGCAGCGTTGAAGATCAGGCTAACTATGGCTACACCTTC | TRBV29-1 | few | TRBJ1-2 | NA | 13
CASRQEGAFGYTF | TGTGCCAGCAGACAGGAGGGTGCATTTGGCTACACCTTC | TRBV2 | NA | TRBJ1-2 | NA | 13
CASSPQGDYGYTF | TGTGCCAGTAGTCCACAGGGCGACTATGGCTACACCTTC | TRBV19 | few | TRBJ1-2 | NA | 13
CASSLGTSGKWETQYF | TGTGCCAGCAGCCTCGGGACTAGCGGGAAATGGGAGACCCAGTACTTC | TRBV7-9 | few | TRBJ2-5 | TRBD2 | 16
CASSQIAETEQFF | TGTGCCAGCAGCCAAATAGCGGAGACTGAGCAGTTCTTC | TRBV4-2 | few | TRBJ2-1 | NA | 13
CASSQSGQATPYNSPLHF | TGCGCCAGCAGTCAATCCGGACAGGCCACTCCGTATAATTCACCCCTCCACTTT | TRBV23-1 | few | TRBJ1-6 | TRBD1 | 18
CASTDRAKGTEAFF | TGTGCCAGCACGGACAGGGCGAAAGGCACTGAAGCTTTCTTT | TRBV2 | NA | TRBJ1-1 | TRBD1 | 14